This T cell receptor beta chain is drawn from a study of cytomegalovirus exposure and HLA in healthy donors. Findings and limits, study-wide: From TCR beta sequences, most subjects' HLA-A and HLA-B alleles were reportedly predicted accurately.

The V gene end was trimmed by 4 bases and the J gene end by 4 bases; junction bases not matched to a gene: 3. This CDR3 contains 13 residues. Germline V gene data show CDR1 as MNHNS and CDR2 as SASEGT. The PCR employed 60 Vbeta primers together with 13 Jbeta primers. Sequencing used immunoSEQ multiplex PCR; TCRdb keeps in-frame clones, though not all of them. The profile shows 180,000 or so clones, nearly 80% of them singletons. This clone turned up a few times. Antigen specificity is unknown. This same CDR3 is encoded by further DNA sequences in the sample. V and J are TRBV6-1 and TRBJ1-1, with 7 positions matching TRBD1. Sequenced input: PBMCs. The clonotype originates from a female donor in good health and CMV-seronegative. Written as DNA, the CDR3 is TGTGCCAGCAGTGCTGCAGGGGGCACTGAAGCTTTCTTT. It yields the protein CASSAAGGTEAFF.